These 28 T cell receptor beta chains came from one sample sequenced in a study of OX40 agonist ivuxolimab in advanced cancers. The repertoire was sequenced with immunoSEQ multiplex PCR; TCRdb's copy has only in-frame clones and lacks some. Counted here are over 55,000 clones, 84% occurring once; the ten biggest clones make up around 0.77%. Specimen: CD4+ or CD8+ T cells sorted from blood, collected in a trial of the OX40 agonist ivuxolimab. Receptors were obtained from an adult with an advanced solid tumor such as melanoma, head and neck, liver or kidney cancer.

The chain is built from TRBV29-1 and TRBJ2-5; the match to TRBD2 covers 10 bases. The CDR3 spans 17 residues. Germline-derived CDR1 and CDR2 are SQVTM and ANQGSEA. The J segment lost 4 bases and the V segment lost 1 base, leaving 12 bases of the junction unmatched. CDR3 DNA sequence: TGCAGCGTTGAAGGAAGTAGGCTAGCGGGGGCCTCAGAGACCCAGTACTTC. It yields the protein CSVEGSRLAGASETQYF. Full variable domain (outside the CDR3, taken from reference TRBV29-1 and TRBJ2-5): SAVISQKPSRDICQRGTSLTIQCQVDSQVTMMFWYRQQPGQSLTLIATANQGSEATYESGFVIDKFPISRPNLTFSTLTVSNMSPEDSSIYLCSVEGSRLAGASETQYFGPGTRLLVL.

The V call is TRBV6-6, the J call TRBJ2-3; the D is unclear. This CDR3 has 11 amino acids. The V gene's germline CDR1 is MNHNY and CDR2 SVGAGI (reference sequence). Trimming took 5 bases from V and 8 from J, leaving 8 bases between them. DNA of the CDR3: TGTGCCAGCAGTCCCGGCTCTACGCAGTATTTT. Its translation is CASSPGSTQYF.

The chain employs TRBV7-2 and TRBJ2-3; 10 bases map to TRBD2. V shed 1 base, J shed 6 bases, and the junction held 7 bases outside the gene matches. The CDR3 runs to 16 residues. CDR1 is SGHTA, CDR2 FQGNSA, per germline. The CDR3 coding sequence is TGTGCCAGCAGCTTAGGGCTAGCGGGGGATAGGGATACGCAGTATTTT. Translating it yields CASSLGLAGDRDTQYF.

V gene TRBV5-1 combines with J gene TRBJ2-7, with 8 positions matching TRBD1. Germline assignment: CDR1 SGHRS and CDR2 YFSETQ. The V segment lost 7 bases and the J segment 2 bases; nucleotides outside the gene matches: 11. This CDR3 is built from 15 residues. CDR3 in DNA: TGCGCCAGCGGCAATGGGGGACAGGAGACCTACGAGCAGTACTTC. It yields the protein CASGNGGQETYEQYF.

The chain is built from TRBV2 and TRBJ1-5, with unresolved D. This CDR3 has 13 residues. V dropped 5 bases and J dropped 4 bases, with 9 bases sitting between them. The germline V gene encodes CDR1 SNHLY and CDR2 FYNNEI. CDR3 coding DNA: TGTGCCAGCAGTCCGACTGATAATCAGCCCCAGCATTTT. This sequence encodes CASSPTDNQPQHF.

The chain links TRBV2 to TRBJ2-7; 9 bases are a match to TRBD2. The CDR3 runs 16 residues. Germline trimming cut 6 bases from V and 3 bases from J; bases unmatched to any gene: 12. Germline lookup yields CDR1 SNHLY and CDR2 FYNNEI. CDR3 DNA: TGTGCCAGCAGCTCCATGCGGACTAGCGAGGACTACGAGCAGTACTTC. This gives the protein CASSSMRTSEDYEQYF.

The chain recombines TRBV19 with TRBJ1-5; no definite D call. The length of the CDR3 is 16 residues. V lost 5 bases, J lost 5 bases, and 19 bases lay in between. The germline V gene encodes CDR1 LNHDA and CDR2 SQIVND (reference sequence). CDR3 nucleotide sequence: TGTGCCAGTAGTCCGAGACCCGGCGGGTTGGATCAGCCCCAGCATTTT. Translation gives CASSPRPGGLDQPQHF.

Concerning this clone itself: The junction and the germline gene differ at one end; a read error may be behind it. The chain recombines TRBV28 with TRBJ1-3, with D perhaps matching TRBD1 (5 bases). The CDR3 sequence is 16 residues long. The germline gives CDR1 MDHEN, CDR2 SYDVKM. DNA of the CDR3: TGTGCCGGCAGTCCCGATGGGGGGGTAGCTGGAAACACCATATATTTT. This gives the protein CAGSPDGGVAGNTIYF. Looking up the rest from reference TRBV28 and TRBJ1-3 gives the full variable domain: DVKVTQSSRYLVKRTGEKVFLECVQDMDHENMFWYRQDPGLGLRLIYFSYDVKMKEKGDIPEGYSVSREKKERFSLILESASTNQTSMYLCAGSPDGGVAGNTIYFGEGSWLTVV.

V gene TRBV7-9 combines with J gene TRBJ2-3, with D unclear. Trimming took 5 bases from V and 6 from J, leaving 6 bases between them. The CDR3 totals 11 residues. In germline, CDR1 is SEHNR, CDR2 FQNEAQ (reference sequence). The CDR3 DNA sequence: TGTGCCAGCAGCACTTTGGATACGCAGTATTTT. It specifies CASSTLDTQYF.

The J gene is TRBJ2-2, the V gene TRBV30, with D possibly being TRBD2 (7 bases). CDR1 is GTSNPN, CDR2 SVGIG, per germline (reference sequence). The CDR3 sequence is 16 residues long. Trimming cost V 3 bases and J 0 bases, with 14 bases left between them. In DNA, the CDR3 is TGTGCCTGGAGAGGTTCGGGGGGCTCGAACACCGGGGAGCTGTTTTTT. This gives the protein CAWRGSGGSNTGELFF.

This sequence joins TRBV6-5 and TRBJ1-5; weak D call: TRBD1 (5 bases). Germline assignment: CDR1 MNHEY and CDR2 SVGAGI. Trimming stripped 5 bases from V and 7 bases from J, with 15 bases between. The CDR3 extends over 14 amino acids. CDR3 DNA: TGTGCCAGCAGTACCTCCGGGACCGGGCAGCCCCAGCATTTT. The encoded protein is CASSTSGTGQPQHF.

The chain combines TRBV18 with TRBJ1-3; a possible D gene is TRBD1 (6 bases). The CDR3 is made up of 17 amino acids. Trimming removed 6 bases at V and 0 bases at J, with 18 bases between. The germline V gene has CDR1 KGHSH and CDR2 LQKENI. The CDR3: CASSPPGQFYSGNTIYF. CDR3 sequence (DNA): TGTGCCAGCTCCCCGCCTGGACAGTTTTACTCTGGAAACACCATATATTTT.

The chain couples TRBV5-1 to TRBJ2-1; the D gene could be TRBD1 or TRBD2 (5 bases each). Germline CDR1 SGHRS, CDR2 YFSETQ. The germline V and J ends were trimmed by 4 bases and 10 bases, with 18 bases remaining between them. This CDR3 comprises 14 residues. CDR3 DNA: TGCGCCAGCAGCCCGAGGGCAGGGATTAGCGAGCAGTTCTTC. It yields the protein CASSPRAGISEQFF.

The rearrangement links TRBV11-2 to TRBJ2-1; no clear D. This CDR3 has 13 amino acids. Trimming pared 5 bases from V and 9 bases from J, leaving 14 bases between. CDR1 is SGHAT and CDR2 is FQNNGV in the germline V gene. Here the CDR3 DNA reads TGTGCCAGCAGCGCCAAATTCCCGTTTGAGCAGTTCTTC. It translates to CASSAKFPFEQFF.

This chain connects TRBV30 to TRBJ1-6; D is possibly TRBD1 (6 bases). This CDR3 is 16 amino acids long. Per the germline V gene, CDR1 is GTSNPN and CDR2 is SVGIG (reference sequence). The germline V and J ends were trimmed by 5 bases and 9 bases, with 23 bases remaining between them. The CDR3 protein is CAWERGRSGILSPLHF. The CDR3 DNA is TGTGCCTGGGAGCGGGGGCGTTCGGGGATCCTTTCACCCCTCCACTTT. Filled out from reference TRBV30 and TRBJ1-6, the complete variable domain reads SQTIHQWPATLVQPVGSPLSLECTVEGTSNPNLYWYRQAAGRGLQLLFYSVGIGQISSEVPQNLSASRPQDRQFILSSKKLLLSDSGFYLCAWERGRSGILSPLHFGNGTRLTVT.

This chain joins TRBV28 and TRBJ1-5; TRBD1 matches at 7 bases. CDR3 size: 16 residues. V lost 5 bases to trimming and J lost 3 bases; unmatched junction nucleotides: 10. Germline values: CDR1 MDHEN, CDR2 SYDVKM. CDR3: CASSILPTGPNQPQHF. As DNA, the CDR3 is TGTGCCAGCAGTATCCTCCCGACAGGGCCCAATCAGCCCCAGCATTTT.

The rearrangement joins TRBV21-1 to TRBJ1-5. TRBV21-1 is a pseudogene. CDR3 length: 14 amino acids. CDR3 in DNA: TGTGCCAGCTCGGGGACCCCACGGAATCAGCCCCAGCATTTT. This codes for CASSGTPRNQPQHF.

The rearrangement joins TRBV18 to TRBJ2-3, with a possible D match to TRBD2 (5 bases). V lost 6 bases to trimming and J lost 4 bases, with 5 bases between them. This CDR3 is 11 amino acids long. Germline V gives CDR1 KGHSH, CDR2 LQKENI. CDR3 in DNA: TGTGCCAGCTCGGAGGCAGATACGCAGTATTTT. Its translation is CASSEADTQYF.

The chain uses TRBV13 and TRBJ2-3; D ambiguous. Trimming stripped 4 bases from V and 0 bases from J, with 8 bases between. The CDR3 is 14 amino acids. The germline V gene has CDR1 PRHDT and CDR2 FYEKMQ (reference sequence). CDR3 protein: CASSSLRSTDTQYF. Here the CDR3 DNA reads TGTGCCAGCAGCTCCTTGAGGAGCACAGATACGCAGTATTTT.

V usage is TRBV9 and J usage is TRBJ2-1; 13 bases fit TRBD2. Germline CDR1 and CDR2: SGDLS and YYNGEE. The CDR3 consists of 15 residues. Trimming cost V 7 bases and J 7 bases; bases outside gene matches: 8. In DNA form, the CDR3 reads TGTGCCAGCGGTAGACGGGGACTAGCGGGAAATGAGCAGTTCTTC. Its protein product is CASGRRGLAGNEQFF.

CDR3 sequence: CASSLRGSGTADTQYF. CDR3 DNA: TGTGCCAGCAGCTTAAGAGGTAGCGGGACGGCAGATACGCAGTATTTT. The gene calls are TRBV11-2 and TRBJ2-3; 8 bases agree with TRBD2. Per the germline V gene, CDR1 is SGHAT and CDR2 is FQNNGV. The CDR3 has 16 residues. V gave up 2 bases and J gave up 4 bases; unmatched junction bases: 8. Supplemented by reference TRBV11-2 and TRBJ2-3, the full variable domain reads EAGVAQSPRYKIIEKRQSVAFWCNPISGHATLYWYQQILGQGPKLLIQFQNNGVVDDSQLPKDRFSAERLKGVDSTLKIQPAKLEDSAVYLCASSLRGSGTADTQYFGPGTRLTVL.

The genes are TRBV5-4 and TRBJ2-5, with a possible D match to TRBD1 (7 bases). Between the trimmed V and J ends, which lost 2 bases and 4 bases, there was a span of 18 bases. The CDR3 contains 16 residues. The germline CDR1 and CDR2 sequences are SGHNT and YYREEE (reference sequence). CDR3 sequence: CASSLRSGQGGETQYF. The CDR3 DNA sequence: TGTGCCAGCAGCTTAAGGTCGGGCCAGGGGGGAGAGACCCAGTACTTC.

CDR3 residues: CASSLEGTEETQYF. CDR3 DNA sequence: TGCGCCAGCAGCTTGGAGGGGACAGAAGAGACCCAGTACTTC. The chain combines TRBV5-1 with TRBJ2-5, with 7 bases identical to TRBD1. CDR3 size: 14 residues. CDR1 is SGHRS, CDR2 YFSETQ, per germline. After removal of 0 bases from V and 3 bases from J, the junction contained 2 bases not matched to a gene. The full variable domain, its missing parts supplied by reference TRBV5-1 and TRBJ2-5, is KAGVTQTPRYLIKTRGQQVTLSCSPISGHRSVSWYQQTPGQGLQFLFEYFSETQRNKGNFPGRFSGRQFSNSRSEMNVSTLELGDSALYLCASSLEGTEETQYFGPGTRLLVL.

The chain has TRBV5-1 and TRBJ1-3, with unresolved D. CDR1 is SGHRS, CDR2 YFSETQ, per germline. The CDR3 totals 16 residues. Trimming removed 4 bases at V and 0 bases at J, with 14 bases between. CDR3 sequence: CASSREGLSSGNTIYF. The CDR3 region has the DNA TGCGCCAGCAGCAGGGAAGGACTGAGCTCTGGAAACACCATATATTTT.

This clone was observed a single time. The chain uses TRBV9 and TRBJ1-3; the match to TRBD1 covers 7 bases. Germline CDR1 SGDLS, CDR2 YYNGEE. With 4 bases clipped from V and 2 bases from J, the junction kept 6 bases outside the gene matches. This CDR3 is built from 15 residues. CDR3 bases: TGTGCCAGCAGCCAACCGGGACAGACTGGAAACACCATATATTTT. Translation gives CASSQPGQTGNTIYF.

V and J are TRBV28 and TRBJ2-7, with TRBD2 matching 9 bases. The length of the CDR3 is 14 residues. V lost 6 bases and J lost 7; bases outside the gene matches: 10. Germline V gene lookup returns CDR1 MDHEN and CDR2 SYDVKM. The CDR3 DNA reads as TGTGCCAGCAGGCGGGGACTAGCAACAGCGGAGCAGTACTTC. It codes for CASRRGLATAEQYF.

This clone has more than one count but fewer than ten. The chain has TRBV7-2 and TRBJ2-7; TRBD1 matches at 8 bases. This CDR3 spans 15 amino acids. Germline CDR1 SGHTA, CDR2 FQGNSA. V lost 2 bases and J lost 0; bases outside the gene matches: 3. The CDR3 region is CASSLLGQGSYEQYF. The CDR3, as DNA: TGTGCCAGCAGCTTACTCGGACAGGGCTCCTACGAGCAGTACTTC.

By share, this clone counts as medium-sized. The V call is TRBV28, the J call TRBJ1-2; D not certain. This CDR3 contains 12 residues. The V gene's germline CDR1 is MDHEN and CDR2 SYDVKM. Trimming stripped 6 bases from V and 8 bases from J, with 13 bases between. As DNA, the CDR3 is TGTGCCAGCAGCCGACTCGCATACGGCTACACCTTC. Translation: CASSRLAYGYTF.